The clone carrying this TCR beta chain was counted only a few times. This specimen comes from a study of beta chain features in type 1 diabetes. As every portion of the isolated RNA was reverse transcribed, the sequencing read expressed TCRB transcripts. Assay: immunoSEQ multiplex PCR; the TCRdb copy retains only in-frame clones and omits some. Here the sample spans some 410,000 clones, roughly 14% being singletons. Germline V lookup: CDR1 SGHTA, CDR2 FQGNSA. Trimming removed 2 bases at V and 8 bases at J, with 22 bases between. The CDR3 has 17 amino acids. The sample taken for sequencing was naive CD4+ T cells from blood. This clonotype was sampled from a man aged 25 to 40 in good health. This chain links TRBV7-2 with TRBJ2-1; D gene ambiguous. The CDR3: CASSLQGPAFGGDEQFF. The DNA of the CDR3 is TGTGCCAGCAGCTTACAAGGCCCCGCATTCGGTGGGGATGAGCAGTTCTTC.